One T cell receptor (beta chain) is described in this entry. This sample stems from a study of blood T cells in healthy people across ages. On the study more broadly: With template switching, about one barcoded beta molecule was captured per two T cells.

A sample-barcoded 5' primer and a J-beta primer mix were used in a second PCR of roughly 7 to 11 cycles. Each cDNA molecule was tagged by a template-switch adaptor with 12 random nucleotides. TCRdb re-derived calls from the 5' RACE reads in MiXCR, one entry per CDR3 protein. The profile shows about 840,000 distinct CDR3 sequences, around 29% of them singletons. Trimming removed 4 bases from V and 10 bases from J, with 16 bases in between. Germline V lookup: CDR1 DFQATT, CDR2 SNEGSKA (reference sequence). This CDR3 comprises 13 residues. These data are also associated with another study on T cells of mothers and their children.

This clonotype was sampled from a woman between 35 and 50 years old in good health. This chain uses TRBV20-1 with TRBJ1-4; D is unclear. Sequenced input: blood. The CDR3 protein is CSAIGSLKGKLFF. The CDR3 region has the DNA TGCAGTGCTATTGGCAGTTTGAAGGGAAAACTGTTTTTT.